This T cell receptor (beta chain) was retrieved from a study of blood T cell repertoires in COVID-19 (dated by TCRdb to about 2020). The study in broad terms: Collaborator samples came from the United States, Italy and Spain and covered acute and convalescent phases of COVID-19. The material from the prospective study consisted of cDNA or gDNA derived from T cells, B-cell-depleted T cells, or PBMCs. The dataset comprised deeply sampled blood TCRbeta repertoires from subjects exposed to, actively infected with, or recovered from COVID-19. A freely available public database, intended as a resource for researchers studying the immune response to SARS-CoV-2, is where the repertoires were released. The samples were drawn from two sources: the first 160 participants of the ongoing ImmuneRACE study, and 1,254 subjects contributed by 6 global collaborators. Nearly every sample came with metadata listing a de-identified subject ID, COVID-19 status, age in years and sex. HLA class I and class II types, where available, came from metadata supplied by the sample provider rather than from assay-based typing.

The CDR3 starts with the cysteine, ends with the phenylalanine, and has 11 residues. Only the CDR3 region is kept as DNA, spanning 33 bases read in frame from base 1. The germline V gene (reference sequence) yields DFQATT for CDR1 and SNEGSKA for CDR2. V lost 5 bases and J lost 6 bases; the stretch between them is 10 bases long. Results and caveats for the whole study, not just this receptor: How much clinical and demographic metadata was included differed by source and by participant, and the metadata was provided uncurated.

TCRbeta CDR3 regions were amplified from genomic DNA using the immunoSEQ Assay, a bias-controlled multiplex PCR. Processing in the source paper ran as follows. Within the assay, amplification of reference gene primers was used to estimate how many nucleated cells each sample contained. To quantify the absolute abundance of each unique TCRbeta CDR3 rearrangement, sequence reads were collapsed and filtered. Productive Simpson clonality was computed per sample as the square root of Simpson's diversity index over productive rearrangements. Not all clones reach the TCRdb copy of this immuneACCESS table, which keeps in-frame sequences only. Checked studies attribute under half of the gap to unresolved V genes and leave the rest unexplained. That table gives V, J and clone size, and the DNA gave D and trimming. This sample holds 300,000 to 400,000 clones; about nine tenths were observed only once. Approximately 9.4% of the sample belongs to the ten largest clones.

This clone came up once. The antigen it recognizes is unknown. No much larger clonotype is one base removed from it; base qualities were not supplied. In Seattle, one collaborating source enrolled patients while the infection was active and tracked those patients longitudinally over the course of disease. Each collaborating institution followed its own protocols to collect whole blood in K2EDTA tubes. For TCRbeta analysis, collaborators shipped samples as frozen whole blood, isolated PBMCs, or DNA extracted from either of those sample types. This chain is built from TRBV20-1 and TRBJ1-1; 6 matching bases give a weak D call of TRBD1. Sequences were obtained from peripheral blood. This clonotype was sampled from a man younger than 40 with COVID-19, enrolled during active disease. CDR3 reads: CSAEGVAEAFF. The DNA is TGCAGTGCTGAGGGGGTGGCTGAAGCTTTCTTT.